Listed below are T cell receptor beta chains from one sample, sequenced in a study of siplizumab effects on memory and regulatory T cells. Method: immunoSEQ multiplex PCR; TCRdb's copy keeps in-frame clones and lacks some. This table has around 100,000 clones, about 93% appearing once. Sequenced input: Tregs sorted from blood. The source is a human donor in good health. The CDR3 runs from the conserved cysteine through the conserved F or W. The D gene is left open where the match is weak. Clone size, where shown, is once, few, many, or a class for clones that have expanded.

v_gene	d_gene	j_gene	abundance	CDR3nt	CDR3aa
TRBV27	.	TRBJ2-3	.	TGTGCCAGCAGTCCCACAGATACGCAGTATTTT	CASSPTDTQYF
TRBV9	.	TRBJ2-3	.	TGTGCCAGCAGCGTAGGGATCCTTAGCAGGATAAATACGCAGTATTTT	CASSVGILSRINTQYF
TRBV5-3	.	TRBJ1-2	.	TGTGCCAGAAGCTTGACCCCTACTTGTCTCCCCCGAATCCCCTACCCATATGGCTACACCTTC	CARSLTPTCLPRIPYPYGYTF
TRBV29-1	TRBD1	TRBJ1-1	.	TGCAGCACACGACAGGGGCCTAATGAAGCTTTCTTT	CSTRQGPNEAFF
TRBV7-2	.	TRBJ1-6	.	TGTGCCAGCAGCTTAGGGCATCCCAATTCACCCCTCCACTTT	CASSLGHPNSPLHF
TRBV28	.	TRBJ1-5	.	TGTGCCAGCAGTTCCCTACAGGGACAAAATCAGCCCCAGCATTTT	CASSSLQGQNQPQHF
TRBV28	TRBD2	TRBJ2-2	.	TGTGCCAGCAGTCGGACTAGCGGGATATTCACCGGGGAGCTGTTTTTT	CASSRTSGIFTGELFF
TRBV4-2	.	TRBJ2-7	.	TGTGCCAGCAGCCAAGATGTAACGCGCCAGGTCGAGCAGTACTTC	CASSQDVTRQVEQYF
TRBV10-3	.	TRBJ1-5	.	TGTGCCATCAGTGAGTCGGAGTCTAGGCCCCAGCATTTT	CAISESESRPQHF
TRBV7-9	TRBD1	TRBJ1-5	.	TGTGCCAACCCTAGGGGGCTAGAGGATCAGCCCCAGCATTTT	CANPRGLEDQPQHF
TRBV28	.	TRBJ1-5	.	TGTGCCAGCAGCCACTCCCGCCAGATGGGACAGCCCCAGCATTTT	CASSHSRQMGQPQHF
TRBV25-1	.	TRBJ2-7	once	TGTGCCAGCAGTGCACTATACGAGCAGTACTTC	CASSALYEQYF
TRBV19	.	TRBJ2-7	.	TGTGCCAGTAGGAGATATTATAGGGCCGACTCCTACGAGCAGTACTTC	CASRRYYRADSYEQYF
TRBV5-1	TRBD2	TRBJ2-7	.	TGCGCCAGCAGCTTGGGACTAGCGGGTACATACTCCTACGAGCAGTACTTC	CASSLGLAGTYSYEQYF
TRBV14	.	TRBJ2-7	.	TGTGCCAGCAGCCGCATAGAATACGGGAAAATCGGAAGTGGCAAGTACGAGCAGTACTTC	CASSRIEYGKIGSGKYEQYF
TRBV10-2	TRBD1	TRBJ2-6	.	TGCGCCAGCAGTCCAGGGGGAATTGCCAACGTCCTGACTTTC	CASSPGGIANVLTF
TRBV5-1	.	TRBJ2-1	.	TGCGCCAGCGGCCCGGGATTGCGGGGGCACAATGAGCAGTTCTTC	CASGPGLRGHNEQFF